The 9 T cell receptor beta chains below were found in one sample sequenced in a study of blood T cell repertoires in COVID-19 (dated by TCRdb to about 2020). Receptors were amplified or captured by the immunoSEQ multiplex PCR assay. As stored in TCRdb, this immuneACCESS dataset retains in-frame rearrangements with V and J assigned. A fraction of the clones does not appear; measured against another copy, unresolved V genes explain less than half of the discrepancy, and the remainder lacks a known reason. This sample gives 130,000 to 150,000 clones in total; 75% to 90% of them show up just once. The ten largest clones take up over 10% of the sample. Sequenced material: peripheral blood. The receptors were gathered from a man in his late teens or twenties with COVID-19, enrolled during active disease.

In its sample, this clone was seen once. The rearrangement uses TRBV5-8 and TRBJ2-3; 8 nucleotides agree with TRBD1. The CDR3 length is 17 residues. CDR1 is SGHTS and CDR2 is YDEGEE in the germline V gene. The V gene end was trimmed by 0 bases and the J gene end by 3 bases; junction bases not matched to a gene: 9. In nucleotides, the CDR3 is TGTGCCAGCAGCTTGGGTACAGGGGGATTATGGACAGATACGCAGTATTTT. It is translated as CASSLGTGGLWTDTQYF.

V usage is TRBV28 and J usage is TRBJ2-3; the D gene is possibly TRBD2 (6 bases). This CDR3 comprises 21 residues. Trimming took off 6 bases at V and 1 base at J, with 32 bases between the two ends. The germline gives CDR1 MDHEN, CDR2 SYDVKM. CDR3: CASRLGFWDSLFKGGTDTQYF. CDR3 coding DNA: TGTGCCAGCAGATTAGGCTTCTGGGACTCTTTATTTAAGGGTGGCACAGATACGCAGTATTTT. The variable domain in full, completed from reference TRBV28 and TRBJ2-3, reads DVKVTQSSRYLVKRTGEKVFLECVQDMDHENMFWYRQDPGLGLRLIYFSYDVKMKEKGDIPEGYSVSREKKERFSLILESASTNQTSMYLCASRLGFWDSLFKGGTDTQYFGPGTRLTVL.

The chain links TRBV6-2 or TRBV6-3 to TRBJ1-2; 7 bases are shared with TRBD1. Germline V gene data show CDR1 as MNHEY and CDR2 as SVGEGT. The CDR3 is made up of 15 amino acids. Unmatched junction bases numbered 11, after V lost 5 bases and J lost 5 bases. DNA for the CDR3: TGTGCCAGCAGTCTCGGGACAGTTTATTGGTATGGCTACACCTTC. It specifies CASSLGTVYWYGYTF.

The chain employs TRBV6-4 and TRBJ2-7; 11 bases agree with TRBD1. V was clipped by 5 bases and J by 5 bases; unmatched bases: 8. Germline CDR1 reads MRHNA; CDR2 reads SNTAGT. The CDR3 contains 15 residues. In nucleotides, the CDR3 is TGTGCCAGCAGTCTCCGCTCGGGACAGGGGGACGAGCAGTACTTC. This translates into CASSLRSGQGDEQYF.

J is TRBJ1-2 and V is TRBV2; D is unclear. The CDR3 totals 14 residues. Per germline, CDR1 SNHLY and CDR2 FYNNEI. Deletions cut 6 bases from V and 4 bases from J, with 15 bases between. The CDR3: CASSSEGVSYGYTF. DNA for the CDR3: TGTGCCAGCAGCTCAGAGGGAGTTAGCTATGGCTACACCTTC.

The chain employs TRBV19 and TRBJ1-2; the D gene is possibly TRBD1 (6 bases). Trimming shortened V by 4 bases and J by 2 bases, and 8 bases separated the two germline ends. The CDR3 is 13 residues long. Germline V gene lookup returns CDR1 LNHDA and CDR2 SQIVND (reference sequence). For the CDR3, the DNA is TGTGCCAGTAGTACTGGACAGAACTATGGCTACACCTTC. This sequence encodes CASSTGQNYGYTF.

This chain uses TRBV7-2 with TRBJ2-7; 11 nucleotides agree with TRBD2. J lost 5 bases, V lost 1 base, and 7 bases had no gene match. Germline V gives CDR1 SGHTA, CDR2 FQGNSA. This CDR3 contains 16 residues. The CDR3 protein is CASSLGLAGSEDEQYF. CDR3 coding DNA: TGTGCCAGCAGCTTAGGACTAGCGGGGTCCGAGGACGAGCAGTACTTC.

The rearrangement links TRBV7-2 to TRBJ1-5; D not resolved. Germline-derived CDR1 and CDR2 are SGHTA and FQGNSA. CDR3 length: 15 amino acids. The V and J ends lost 1 base and 3 bases respectively, with 10 bases between them. This chain's CDR3 is CASSLVPVPNQPQHF. CDR3 sequence (DNA): TGTGCCAGCAGCTTAGTTCCAGTCCCCAATCAGCCCCAGCATTTT.

For the CDR3, the DNA is TGCGCCAGCAGCCGACAAGGACAGGGGGCGCATGGCTACACCTTC. This sequence encodes CASSRQGQGAHGYTF. The chain is built from TRBV4-3 and TRBJ1-2; 11 nucleotides agree with TRBD1. Trimming took 4 bases from V and 6 from J; bases not matched to a gene: 7. CDR1 is LGHNA and CDR2 is YSLEER in the germline V gene. The CDR3 sequence is 15 residues long.